The rows below give T cell receptor beta chains drawn from one sample of a study of shared clonotypes between healthy human individuals. Only in-frame clones appear in the TCRdb table, and some are missing; sequencing was by immunoSEQ multiplex PCR. Here the sample spans 400,000 to 550,000 clones, less than 80% being singletons. Sequenced sample: PBMCs. The receptors shown here come from a middle-aged woman in good health. Some clones in this sample may be carry-over from other donors' samples. CDR3s include the opening cysteine and the closing phenylalanine or tryptophan. A D gene is named only where the DNA matches it firmly. Some rows have no size entry. The others give once, few or many, or a class for an expanded clone.

TRBJ2-7,TRBV10-3,.,.,TGTGCCCCTTGGGGGCAGGGAAGCTACGAGCAGTACTTC,CAPWGQGSYEQYF
TRBJ1-1,TRBV25-1,.,.,TGTGCCAGCAGTGACAGGTATTCTGAAGCTTTCTTT,CASSDRYSEAFF
TRBJ2-7,TRBV9,.,TRBD2,TGTGCCAGCAGCGTATCGGGAAGCGGGGGGATTTACGAGCAGTACTTC,CASSVSGSGGIYEQYF
TRBJ1-1,TRBV5-1,few,.,TGCGCCAGCAGCTTGGAGCAGAACACTGAAGCTTTCTTT,CASSLEQNTEAFF
TRBJ2-7,TRBV28,.,.,TGTGCCAGCAGCCCGGGCCGATACGAGCAGTACTTC,CASSPGRYEQYF
TRBJ1-5,TRBV9,.,.,TGTGCCAGCAGCGTAGATGTGTATCAGCCCCAGCATTTT,CASSVDVYQPQHF
TRBJ1-5,TRBV28,.,TRBD1,TGTGCCAGCAACCCAGGGGGTGATAGGAATCAGCCCCAGCATTTT,CASNPGGDRNQPQHF
TRBJ1-2,TRBV10-3,.,.,TGTGCCATCAGTGAGGGGCAGGGAAACTATGGCTACACCTTC,CAISEGQGNYGYTF
TRBJ1-3,TRBV7-9,.,.,TGTGCCAGCATTGGGGGAAACACCATATATTTT,CASIGGNTIYF
TRBJ1-2,TRBV18,once,.,TGTGCCAGCTCACTTGCCGACAGTAACTATGGCTACACCTTC,CASSLADSNYGYTF
TRBJ2-4,TRBV25-1,.,TRBD2,TGTGCCAGCAGTGAACCTAGCGGGAGGGCCGGGGCCAAAAACATTCAGTACTTC,CASSEPSGRAGAKNIQYF
TRBJ2-7,TRBV2,.,.,TGTGCCAGCAGTGCTCTAGGGTTTGGCGAGCAGTACTTC,CASSALGFGEQYF
TRBJ1-1,TRBV7-9,.,.,TGTGCCAGCAGCTTCCGTGCCCCCAACACTGAAGCTTTCTTT,CASSFRAPNTEAFF
TRBJ1-3,TRBV7-6,.,.,TGTGCCAGCAGCTTAGGGACGCCAGGGGTGTCTGGAAACACCATATATTTT,CASSLGTPGVSGNTIYF
TRBJ2-2,TRBV27,.,.,TGTGCCAGCAGTGGGGGGCTAGCGAGAAACACCGGGGAGCTGTTTTTT,CASSGGLARNTGELFF
TRBJ2-5,TRBV11-2,.,TRBD1,TGTGCCAGCAGCCAGGCCCGGGACAGGACAAAGCGTGGGGAGACCCAGTACTTC,CASSQARDRTKRGETQYF
TRBJ1-2,TRBV6-1,few,.,TGTGCCAGCAGTGTGGGCCAGGGGTCCCTCTATGGCTACACCTTC,CASSVGQGSLYGYTF
TRBJ1-1,TRBV27,few,.,TGTGCCAGCAGCCCTCTTATGAACACTGAAGCTTTCTTT,CASSPLMNTEAFF
TRBJ1-1,TRBV19,.,.,TGTGCCAGTAGTATAGGTCCAGGGCGAACTGAAGCTTTCTTT,CASSIGPGRTEAFF
TRBJ1-1,TRBV5-1,.,TRBD1,TGCGCCAGCAGCTTGTTGACAGGGGGCACTGAAGCTTTCTTT,CASSLLTGGTEAFF
TRBJ2-4,TRBV6-1,.,.,TGTGCCAGCGGGCAACAAGGGGATGACATTCAGTACTTC,CASGQQGDDIQYF
TRBJ2-7,TRBV7-8,many,.,TGTGCCAGCAGCTTAGAGACTGCGTCCCTAGGTGGGTTTTTCTACGAGCAGTACTTC,CASSLETASLGGFFYEQYF
TRBJ1-1,TRBV11-2,.,.,TGTGCCAGCAGCTTACTTCGGGGGCCCCTATTGACAGTAAACACTGAAGCTTTCTTT,CASSLLRGPLLTVNTEAFF
TRBJ2-2,TRBV4-1,.,.,TGCGCCAGCAGTTTCGAGGGAGTGGACACCGGGGAGCTGTTTTTT,CASSFEGVDTGELFF
TRBJ1-2,TRBV5-4,.,TRBD1,TGTGCCAGCAGCTTAGGACAGGGGCAGAGGTATGGCGGCTACACCTTC,CASSLGQGQRYGGYTF
TRBJ2-5,TRBV29-1,.,.,TGCAGCGTTGATAGGACATCGGAGGAGACCCAGTACTTC,CSVDRTSEETQYF
TRBJ2-3,TRBV28,.,TRBD1,TGTGCCAGCAGCCCATGGACAGGGGGCGTCACAGATACGCAGTATTTT,CASSPWTGGVTDTQYF
TRBJ1-5,TRBV2,few,.,TGTGCCAGCCGTGGACAGCACAATCAGCCCCAGCATTTT,CASRGQHNQPQHF
TRBJ2-2,TRBV9,.,TRBD2,TGTGCCAGCAGCCTCGGGACTAGCGGTACCGGGGAGCTGTTTTTT,CASSLGTSGTGELFF
TRBJ1-1,TRBV6-1,once,.,TGTGCCAGCAGTGACCGACCACAGGGAACTGAAGCTTTCTTT,CASSDRPQGTEAFF
TRBJ1-1,TRBV6-5,.,TRBD1,TGTGCCAGCAGCACGGACAGGGGGAGGACTGAAGCTTTCTTT,CASSTDRGRTEAFF
TRBJ1-3,TRBV5-1,.,.,TGCGCCAGCAGCTTGGGCGACAGAAACACCATATATTTT,CASSLGDRNTIYF
TRBJ1-2,TRBV30,.,.,TGTGCCTGGAGTGTAGCTCAGGGCTTCGGAGGCTACACCTTC,CAWSVAQGFGGYTF